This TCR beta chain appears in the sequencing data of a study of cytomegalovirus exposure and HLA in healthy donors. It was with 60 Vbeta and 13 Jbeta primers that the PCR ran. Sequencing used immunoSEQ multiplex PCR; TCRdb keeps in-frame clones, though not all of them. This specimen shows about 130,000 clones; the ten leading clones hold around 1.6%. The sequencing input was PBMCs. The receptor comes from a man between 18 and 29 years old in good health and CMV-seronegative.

The CDR3 loop reads CASSQESGGANTGELFF. CDR3 bases: TGCGCCAGCAGCCAGGAAAGCGGGGGGGCGAACACCGGGGAGCTGTTTTTT. The gene calls are TRBV4-3 and TRBJ2-2; TRBD2 matches 10 bases. The CDR3 is 17 residues long. Germline CDR1 reads LGHNA; CDR2 reads YSLEER. V dropped 3 bases and J dropped 0; count of bases not matched to a gene: 4.